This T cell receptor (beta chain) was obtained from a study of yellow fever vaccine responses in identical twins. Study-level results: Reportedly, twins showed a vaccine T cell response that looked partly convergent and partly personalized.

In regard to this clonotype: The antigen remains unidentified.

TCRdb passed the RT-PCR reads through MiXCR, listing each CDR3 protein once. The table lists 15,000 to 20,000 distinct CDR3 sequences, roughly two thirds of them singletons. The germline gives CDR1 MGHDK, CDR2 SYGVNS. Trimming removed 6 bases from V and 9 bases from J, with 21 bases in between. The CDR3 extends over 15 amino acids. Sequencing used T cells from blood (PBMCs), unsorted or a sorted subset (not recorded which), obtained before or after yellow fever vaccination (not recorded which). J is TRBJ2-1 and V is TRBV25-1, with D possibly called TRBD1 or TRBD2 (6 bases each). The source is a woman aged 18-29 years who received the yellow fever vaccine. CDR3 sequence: CASSTQTTRGIEQFF. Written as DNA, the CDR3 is TGTGCCAGCAGCACCCAGACGACTAGGGGGATTGAGCAGTTCTTC.